The 14 T cell receptor beta chains below come from one sample, sequenced in a study of cytomegalovirus exposure and HLA in healthy donors. This PCR relied on a set of 60 Vbeta primers and 13 Jbeta primers. Some clones are missing from TCRdb's copy, which holds only in-frame ones; the method was immunoSEQ multiplex PCR. This table holds about 140,000 clones, around 77% found once. Source material: PBMCs. The origin of the receptors is a man aged 25 to 40 in good health and CMV-seronegative.

This chain connects TRBV5-1 to TRBJ1-6; D remains unclear. This CDR3 is built from 15 residues. V was clipped by 4 bases and J by 4 bases, with 12 bases between them. Looked up from germline, CDR1 is SGHRS and CDR2 is YFSETQ. CDR3 in amino acids: CASSPRGLYNSPLHF. The CDR3 DNA follows: TGCGCCAGCAGCCCACGAGGACTGTATAATTCACCCCTCCACTTT.

V gene TRBV25-1 combines with J gene TRBJ1-3, with D perhaps TRBD1 (5 bases). The V gene's germline CDR1 is MGHDK and CDR2 SYGVNS. Trimming took off 2 bases at V and 1 base at J, with 12 bases between the two ends. The CDR3 length is 16 residues. The CDR3 region has the DNA TGTGCCAGCAGTGAACCAGGGAAGCCTTCTGGAAACACCATATATTTT. Its translation is CASSEPGKPSGNTIYF.

The chain is built from TRBV5-1 and TRBJ2-1; 7 bases fit TRBD2. Germline assignment: CDR1 SGHRS and CDR2 YFSETQ. Trimming removed 1 base from V and 3 bases from J; junction bases left unmatched: 4. The CDR3 has 15 amino acids. The CDR3, as DNA: TGCGCCAGCAGCTTGTCCGCGGGAGACTACAATGAGCAGTTCTTC. This gives the protein CASSLSAGDYNEQFF.

The CDR3 reads CASSLMTSGDYEQYF. The CDR3 region has the DNA TGCGCCAGCAGCTTGATGACTAGCGGGGATTACGAGCAGTACTTC. The V gene is TRBV5-1, the J gene TRBJ2-7, with 11 nucleotides matching TRBD2. This CDR3 contains 15 residues. Looked up from germline, CDR1 is SGHRS and CDR2 is YFSETQ. With 1 base clipped from V and 4 bases from J, the junction kept 4 bases outside the gene matches.

This clone was counted a single time. This chain uses TRBV5-4 with TRBJ2-7; 10 bases align to TRBD1. The CDR3 loop spans 16 amino acids. Germline V gene data show CDR1 as SGHNT and CDR2 as YYREEE (reference sequence). J was trimmed by 0 bases and V by 4 bases; bases with no gene match: 7. The CDR3 here is CASSRGGTGASYEQYF. In DNA form, the CDR3 reads TGTGCCAGCAGCCGAGGGGGGACAGGGGCCTCCTACGAGCAGTACTTC.

The V gene is TRBV28, the J gene TRBJ2-1; 10 nucleotides line up with TRBD1. The CDR3 sequence is 16 residues long. CDR1 MDHEN and CDR2 SYDVKM come from the germline V gene. J gave up 9 bases and V 7 bases, and 15 bases lay outside the gene matches. CDR3 protein: CASNVIGTGADSEQFF. CDR3 nucleotides: TGTGCCAGCAACGTGATAGGGACAGGGGCCGACAGTGAGCAGTTCTTC.

V usage is TRBV18 and J usage is TRBJ2-1; 11 nucleotides match TRBD2. V was clipped by 3 bases and J by 4 bases; unmatched bases: 2. Germline lookup yields CDR1 KGHSH and CDR2 LQKENI. This CDR3 has 15 amino acids. In nucleotides, the CDR3 is TGTGCCAGCTCACCTACTAGCGGGAGTTACAATGAGCAGTTCTTC. This translates into CASSPTSGSYNEQFF. Looking up the rest from reference TRBV18 and TRBJ2-1 gives the full variable domain: NAGVMQNPRHLVRRRGQEARLRCSPMKGHSHVYWYRQLPEEGLKFMVYLQKENIIDESGMPKERFSAEFPKEGPSILRIQQVVRGDSAAYFCASSPTSGSYNEQFFGPGTRLTVL.

CDR3 sequence reads: CASSIIGQNTEAFF. In DNA, the CDR3 is TGTGCCAGTAGTATAATCGGTCAGAACACTGAAGCTTTCTTT. The V call is TRBV19, the J call TRBJ1-1; D is unclear. The germline gives CDR1 LNHDA, CDR2 SQIVND (reference sequence). With 2 bases removed from V and 1 base from J, the gap between germline ends came to 8 bases. This CDR3 comprises 14 residues.

This rearrangement joins TRBV11-2 to TRBJ2-4; D is possibly TRBD2 (6 bases). Between the trimmed V and J ends, which lost 7 bases and 9 bases, there was a span of 16 bases. The germline gives CDR1 SGHAT, CDR2 FQNNGV. This CDR3 contains 13 residues. The CDR3 DNA sequence: TGTGCCAGCACCTGGGGAGGAAAGAGCATTCAGTACTTC. It translates to CASTWGGKSIQYF.

The chain employs TRBV28 and TRBJ2-2, with D maybe TRBD1 (5 bases). The CDR3 length is 14 residues. The V and J ends lost 1 base and 4 bases respectively, with 7 bases between them. CDR1 is MDHEN and CDR2 is SYDVKM in the germline V gene. CDR3 in amino acids: CASSLLQATGELFF. CDR3 bases: TGTGCCAGCAGTTTATTACAGGCCACCGGGGAGCTGTTTTTT. The full variable domain, with the rest looked up from reference TRBV28 and TRBJ2-2, is DVKVTQSSRYLVKRTGEKVFLECVQDMDHENMFWYRQDPGLGLRLIYFSYDVKMKEKGDIPEGYSVSREKKERFSLILESASTNQTSMYLCASSLLQATGELFFGEGSRLTVL.

This clone was seen just once. The genes are TRBV19 and TRBJ2-5, with TRBD1 as a possible D gene (6 bases). Looked up from germline, CDR1 is LNHDA and CDR2 is SQIVND (reference sequence). The CDR3 has 14 amino acids. Trimming shortened V by 3 bases and J by 5 bases, and 13 bases separated the two germline ends. The DNA for the CDR3 is TGTGCCAGTAGTATCACAGGGAGTAGTGAGACCCAGTACTTC. Residues: CASSITGSSETQYF.

The V call is TRBV28, the J call TRBJ1-2; 7 nucleotides align to TRBD1. The CDR3 spans 12 residues. Germline lookup yields CDR1 MDHEN and CDR2 SYDVKM. J was trimmed by 2 bases and V by 8 bases; bases with no gene match: 2. This chain's CDR3 is CASRQGNYGYTF. The CDR3 nucleotides are TGTGCCAGCCGACAGGGAAACTATGGCTACACCTTC.

J is TRBJ2-7 and V is TRBV28; perhaps TRBD2 as D (6 bases). Germline V gene sequence: CDR1 MDHEN, CDR2 SYDVKM. Trimming removed 2 bases at V and 2 bases at J, with 10 bases between. CDR3 length: 14 amino acids. DNA of the CDR3: TGTGCCAGCAGTTTAGCGGGAATTACCTACGAGCAGTACTTC. Translating gives CASSLAGITYEQYF.

This chain joins TRBV6-5 and TRBJ1-1; 11 nucleotides agree with TRBD1. The CDR3 is 15 residues long. The ends lost 6 bases at V and 4 bases at J; junction bases unmatched: 7. The germline V gene has CDR1 MNHEY and CDR2 SVGAGI. The chain's CDR3 is CASSPGQGAGTEAFF. In DNA form, the CDR3 reads TGTGCCAGCAGCCCCGGACAGGGGGCTGGCACTGAAGCTTTCTTT.